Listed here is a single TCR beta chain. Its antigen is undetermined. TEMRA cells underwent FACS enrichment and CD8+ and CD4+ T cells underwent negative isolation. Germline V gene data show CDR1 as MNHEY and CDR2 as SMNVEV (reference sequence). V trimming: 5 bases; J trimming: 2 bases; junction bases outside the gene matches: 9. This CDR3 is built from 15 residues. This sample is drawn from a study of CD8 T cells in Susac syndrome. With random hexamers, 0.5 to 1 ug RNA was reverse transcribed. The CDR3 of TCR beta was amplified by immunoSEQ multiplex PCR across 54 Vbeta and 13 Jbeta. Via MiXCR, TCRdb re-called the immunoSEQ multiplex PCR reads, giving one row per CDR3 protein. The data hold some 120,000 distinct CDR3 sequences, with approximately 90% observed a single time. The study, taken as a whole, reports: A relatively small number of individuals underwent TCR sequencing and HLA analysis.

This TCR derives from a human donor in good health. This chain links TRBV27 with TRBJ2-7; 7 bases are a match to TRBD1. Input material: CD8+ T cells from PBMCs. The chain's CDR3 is CASSTSGTVPYEQYF. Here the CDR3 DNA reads TGTGCCAGCAGTACCTCCGGGACAGTTCCCTACGAGCAGTACTTC.